This is a list of T cell receptor beta chains from one sample in a study of T-cell memory formation after mild COVID-19. TCRdb reanalysed the 5' RACE reads using MiXCR and keeps one entry per CDR3 protein. The profile shows around 340,000 distinct CDR3 sequences, approximately 15% of them singletons. The sequencing input was PBMCs or a T cell subset sorted from them (not recorded which). The receptors were gathered from a man in his late teens or twenties who had mild COVID-19 (a few samples of this study predate the infection). Cell type and time point are not known. Each CDR3 is given with its conserved first and last residue. A D gene is named only where the DNA matches it firmly. For some rows the clone size is stated as once, few or many, or as a class when expanded; others skip it.

>few|TRBJ1-2|TRBV30|NA
CAWGNYGYTF
TGTGCCTGGGGGAACTATGGCTACACCTTC
>few|TRBJ2-3|TRBV4-3|NA
CASSPKRQSTDTQYF
TGCGCCAGCAGCCCTAAAAGGCAGAGCACAGATACGCAGTATTTT
>NA|TRBJ2-2|TRBV24-1|TRBD1
CATSPSDRTMFF
TGTGCCACCAGTCCCTCGGACAGGACGATGTTTTTT
>few|TRBJ1-2|TRBV5-1|TRBD1
CASSSGTGADGYTF
TGCGCCAGCAGCTCCGGGACAGGGGCGGATGGCTACACCTTC
>NA|TRBJ2-5|TRBV6-5|NA
CASSWTVGVAQYF
TGTGCCAGCAGTTGGACGGTTGGGGTAGCCCAGTACTTC
>few|TRBJ1-2|TRBV24-1|NA
CATSEGAGYYGYTF
TGTGCCACCAGTGAGGGTGCCGGATACTATGGCTACACCTTC
>NA|TRBJ1-2|TRBV6-1|TRBD1
CASSEVAGGSGYTF
TGTGCCAGCAGTGAAGTTGCAGGGGGCTCTGGCTACACCTTC
>NA|TRBJ2-5|TRBV7-9|TRBD1
CASSATGARYQETQYF
TGTGCCAGCAGCGCGACAGGGGCCAGGTACCAAGAGACCCAGTACTTC
>few|TRBJ2-1|TRBV28|TRBD1
CASDQPFRGSYNEQFF
TGTGCCAGCGACCAACCATTCAGGGGGTCCTACAATGAGCAGTTCTTC
>NA|TRBJ2-7|TRBV20-1|TRBD1
CSARDSGQKYEQYF
TGCAGTGCTAGAGATTCGGGACAGAAATACGAGCAGTACTTC
>many|TRBJ2-3|TRBV20-1|TRBD2
CSAPLAGGPTDTQYF
TGCAGTGCCCCGTTAGCGGGGGGACCGACAGATACGCAGTATTTT
>many|TRBJ2-6|TRBV12-3/TRBV12-4|TRBD1
CASRGTDGANVLTF
TGTGCCAGCAGGGGGACAGACGGGGCCAACGTCCTGACTTTC
>few|TRBJ2-1|TRBV7-2|TRBD1
CASSARSGTGLNEQFF
TGTGCCAGCAGCGCGCGCTCCGGGACAGGGCTTAATGAGCAGTTCTTC
>few|TRBJ2-3|TRBV11-2|NA
CASSFFATDTQYF
TGTGCCAGCAGCTTCTTCGCGACAGATACGCAGTATTTT
>NA|TRBJ2-3|TRBV4-3|NA
CASSQGSVADTQYF
TGCGCCAGCAGCCAGGGAAGTGTGGCGGATACGCAGTATTTT
>NA|TRBJ1-1|TRBV5-1|NA
CASSLTPGRVNTEAFF
TGCGCCAGCAGCTTGACCCCGGGACGGGTGAACACTGAAGCTTTCTTT
>many|TRBJ2-7|TRBV6-1|NA
CASTGMDKSYEQYF
TGTGCCAGCACCGGGATGGACAAGAGTTACGAGCAGTACTTC
>NA|TRBJ2-7|TRBV12-3/TRBV12-4|TRBD2
CASNRAGRLSYEQYF
TGTGCCAGCAATAGAGCGGGGCGGCTATCCTACGAGCAGTACTTC
>few|TRBJ2-1|TRBV7-9|TRBD2
CASSPGTKQFF
TGTGCCAGCAGCCCCGGGACTAAACAGTTCTTC
>many|TRBJ2-1|TRBV4-3|NA
CASSQGAGVYNEQFF
TGCGCCAGCAGCCAAGGGGCAGGGGTCTACAATGAGCAGTTCTTC
>few|TRBJ1-6|TRBV4-1|NA
CASSPRSVDSPLHF
TGCGCCAGCAGCCCAAGATCAGTGGATTCACCCCTCCACTTT
>NA|TRBJ1-1|TRBV12-3/TRBV12-4|TRBD1
CASSLNRDRGGEAFF
TGTGCCAGCAGTCTCAATCGGGACAGGGGGGGTGAAGCTTTCTTT
>NA|TRBJ2-1|TRBV5-5|NA
CASSPFRSTSSYNEQFF
TGTGCCAGCAGCCCTTTTAGGAGCACGAGCTCCTACAATGAGCAGTTCTTC